This T cell receptor beta chain is from a study of cytomegalovirus exposure and HLA in healthy donors. Notes on the study in general: Earlier results showed most TCR beta V segments being productive about 90% or about 30% of the time. As was reported, the HLA-A and HLA-B alleles of most subjects were accurately predicted from TCR beta sequences.

This clone showed up just once. Its antigen is not identified. Both 60 Vbeta primers and 13 Jbeta primers went into the PCR. The protocol was immunoSEQ multiplex PCR, while the TCRdb copy is restricted to in-frame clones and leaves out a portion. The data contain 210,000 or so clones, more than 75% of them singletons. The sequencing sample was made of PBMCs. This receptor was obtained from a human donor in good health.

CDR3 residues: CASSWTGGSEQYF. CDR3 coding DNA: TGTGCCAGCAGTTGGACAGGGGGTAGCGAGCAGTACTTC. The chain links TRBV5-4 to TRBJ2-7; the match to TRBD1 covers 10 bases. Germline CDR1 is SGHNT and CDR2 is YYREEE (reference sequence). Losses at the gene ends were 5 bases for V and 6 bases for J; bases not matched to a gene: 5. The CDR3 runs to 13 residues.